This TCR beta chain was recorded in a study of cytomegalovirus exposure and HLA in healthy donors. In the PCR, 60 Vbeta and 13 Jbeta primers were used. Libraries were prepared by immunoSEQ multiplex PCR; TCRdb keeps only in-frame clonotypes and omits some of them. The sample records around 90,000 clones, approximately 81% being singletons. Trimming removed 8 bases from V and 7 bases from J, with 15 bases in between. The CDR3 is made up of 13 amino acids. The germline CDR1 and CDR2 sequences are MRHNA and SNTAGT. In its sample, this clone was seen a few times. Sequenced sample: PBMCs. This clonotype was sampled from a male donor in good health and CMV-seropositive. The J gene is TRBJ1-5, the V gene TRBV6-4, with D uncertain. Here the CDR3 DNA reads TGTGCCAGCTCACCCGGGTCTCAACAGCCCCAGCATTTT. This encodes CASSPGSQQPQHF.